A selection of T cell receptor beta chains follows, all from one sample in a study of blood T cell repertoires in COVID-19. The assay was immunoSEQ multiplex PCR, and TCRdb's table has in-frame clones only and misses some. The sample holds tens of thousands of clones, about 90% seen once. The specimen sequenced was peripheral blood. The receptor set was obtained from an older man with active COVID-19. Both conserved end residues are trimmed from each CDR3. Rows may omit the clone size; those that give it use once, few, many or a size class.

clone_size j_call v_call cdr3_aa
. TRBJ2-7 TRBV11-2 ASSLDLLYGQY
. TRBJ2-1 TRBV3-1/TRBV3-2 ASSQGAGGSYNEQF
. TRBJ1-2 TRBV18 ASSEAAQDMDNYGYT
. TRBJ2-3 TRBV6-4 ASSDGGASTDTQY
. TRBJ1-2 TRBV28 ASRRGQGYGYT
few TRBJ1-5 TRBV2 ASRKQGDSNQPQH
. TRBJ1-5 TRBV5-6 ASSLRGVGQPQH
. TRBJ2-5 TRBV27 ASSLRLPSGGRKETQY
. TRBJ2-7 TRBV27 ASRLGQGTYEQY
. TRBJ1-5 TRBV6-5 ASRLDWNQPQH
. TRBJ1-4 TRBV7-8 ASSFVTNEKLF
. TRBJ1-1 TRBV18 ASSRGELQGTEAF
. TRBJ1-1 TRBV6-6 ASKNTGGTEAF
. TRBJ2-7 TRBV27 ASSSRTSGVNRRYEQY
. TRBJ2-1 TRBV19 ASRPRGQGEQF
. TRBJ1-2 TRBV5-1 ASSWDRVYT
once TRBJ1-1 TRBV19 ASSMGNIGGANTEAF
. TRBJ1-1 TRBV7-9 ASSGRDRFTEAF
once TRBJ1-1 TRBV30 AWSQGAIEAF
. TRBJ2-5 TRBV9 ASSSDRGLLETQY
. TRBJ1-6 TRBV12-3/TRBV12-4 PISQHNSPLH